The 12 T cell receptor beta chains below were found in one sample sequenced in a study of T cell clonotyping in hematopoietic cell transplantation. TCRdb's copy holds only in-frame clones and misses some; the assay was immunoSEQ multiplex PCR. Of some 5,900 clones listed, roughly 89% are singletons. Specimen: peripheral blood mononuclear cells, collected 100 days after allogeneic stem cell transplant. Receptors originate from a male patient aged 35-55 years who had an allogeneic stem cell transplant from an unrelated donor, so the T cells may come from the graft donor. Some clones in this sample may be carry-over from other donors' samples.

The chain couples TRBV5-1 to TRBJ2-7; TRBD1 might be the D (6 bases). This CDR3 is 15 amino acids long. V lost 0 bases, J lost 2 bases, and 12 bases lay in between. Germline V lookup: CDR1 SGHRS, CDR2 YFSETQ. The CDR3 reads CASSLVEGDPYEQYF. As DNA, the CDR3 is TGCGCCAGCAGCTTGGTTGAGGGGGACCCCTACGAGCAGTACTTC.

In its sample, this clone was seen a few times. The V gene is TRBV27, the J gene TRBJ1-1, with TRBD1 matching 9 bases. The ends lost 3 bases at V and 2 bases at J; junction bases unmatched: 7. This CDR3 comprises 16 residues. CDR1 is MNHEY, CDR2 SMNVEV, per germline (reference sequence). This chain's CDR3 is CASSFRLDRGNTEAFF. The CDR3 DNA follows: TGTGCCAGCAGTTTCCGACTGGACAGGGGTAACACTGAAGCTTTCTTT.

Written as DNA, the CDR3 is TGTGCCAGCAGCTTATCCAGGGCAAGTGAAGCTTTCTTT. This codes for CASSLSRASEAFF. The chain is built from TRBV7-3 and TRBJ1-1; D might be TRBD1 (5 bases). V lost 2 bases to trimming and J lost 7 bases, with 11 bases between them. Per the germline V gene, CDR1 is SGHTA and CDR2 is FQGTGA. The length of the CDR3 is 13 residues.

This clone has more than one count but fewer than ten. The chain carries TRBV19 and TRBJ1-5, with a weak D call TRBD1 (6 bases). V lost 4 bases to trimming and J lost 11 bases, with 9 bases between them. Germline V lookup: CDR1 LNHDA, CDR2 SQIVND (reference sequence). The CDR3 covers 11 residues. This CDR3 reads CASSTQGTQHF. The CDR3 region has the DNA TGTGCCAGTAGTACCCAGGGGACCCAGCATTTT.

The chain couples TRBV10-3 to TRBJ2-7; 7 bases agree with TRBD1. Germline V gene data show CDR1 as ENHRY and CDR2 as SYGVKD. This CDR3 region has 15 residues. Unmatched junction bases numbered 11, after V lost 8 bases and J lost 1 base. CDR3 sequence: CAIAAGQELSYEQYF. DNA of the CDR3: TGTGCCATCGCCGCTGGACAGGAACTTTCCTACGAGCAGTACTTC.

The chain joins TRBV6-5 to TRBJ2-7; D gene uncertain. The CDR3 runs to 15 residues. The germline V gene encodes CDR1 MNHEY and CDR2 SVGAGI. The germline V and J ends were trimmed by 0 bases and 0 bases, with 9 bases remaining between them. The CDR3 spells CASSYSRASSYEQYF. CDR3 in DNA: TGTGCCAGCAGTTACTCGAGAGCGAGCTCCTACGAGCAGTACTTC.

The chain couples TRBV11-2 to TRBJ2-5; the D gene is possibly TRBD1 (5 bases). In germline, CDR1 is SGHAT, CDR2 FQNNGV. The CDR3 consists of 12 residues. V was pared by 4 bases and J by 7 bases, with 10 bases between. The CDR3 DNA is TGTGCCAGCAGCTCCCCTCAGGGGACCCAGTACTTC. Translating gives CASSSPQGTQYF.

The V and J genes are TRBV5-1 and TRBJ2-7; 9 positions match TRBD1. Germline V gene lookup returns CDR1 SGHRS and CDR2 YFSETQ. The V segment lost 4 bases and the J segment 4 bases; nucleotides outside the gene matches: 3. This CDR3 contains 13 residues. CDR3 amino acids: CASSPTGGYEQYF. CDR3 nucleotides: TGCGCCAGCAGCCCGACAGGGGGTTACGAGCAGTACTTC.

CDR3 coding DNA: TGTGCCAGCAGTTACGACTGGGGCTTATCTGGAAACACCATATATTTT. It yields the protein CASSYDWGLSGNTIYF. The V call is TRBV6-5, the J call TRBJ1-3; D possibly corresponds to TRBD1 (5 bases). The CDR3 has 16 amino acids. Per the germline V gene, CDR1 is MNHEY and CDR2 is SVGAGI. The V and J ends lost 2 bases and 1 base respectively, with 12 bases between them.

V gene TRBV7-2 combines with J gene TRBJ1-3, with D possibly TRBD1 on 5 matching bases. CDR3 size: 17 residues. V was cut by 1 base and J by 0 bases, with 13 bases left in between. Germline V gene sequence: CDR1 SGHTA, CDR2 FQGNSA. The CDR3 nucleotides read TGTGCCAGCAGCTTAGGATCCCGACAGAGCTCTGGAAACACCATATATTTT. Translated: CASSLGSRQSSGNTIYF.

V and J are TRBV4-2 and TRBJ2-7; 9 bases are shared with TRBD1. Germline V gives CDR1 LGHNA, CDR2 YNFKEQ. The length of the CDR3 is 15 residues. After removal of 0 bases from V and 3 bases from J, the junction contained 3 bases not matched to a gene. This chain's CDR3 is CASSQDETGGYEQYF. In DNA, the CDR3 is TGTGCCAGCAGCCAAGACGAGACAGGGGGCTACGAGCAGTACTTC.

The genes are TRBV27 and TRBJ1-1; possible D gene TRBD1, 5 bases. Germline loops: CDR1 MNHEY, CDR2 SMNVEV (reference sequence). The CDR3 has 12 residues. V was clipped by 1 base and J by 10 bases, with 10 bases between them. The CDR3 sequence is CASSLLGQGAFF. Here the CDR3 DNA reads TGTGCCAGCAGTTTATTGGGTCAGGGAGCTTTCTTT.